This T cell receptor (beta chain) was retrieved from a study of blood T cell repertoires in COVID-19. Across the whole study: Sites in the United States, Italy and Spain provided acute and convalescent COVID-19 samples. T cells, B-cell-depleted T cells, or PBMCs provided the cDNA or gDNA that served as material.

The CDR3 sequence is 12 residues long. Germline V gives CDR1 KGHSH, CDR2 LQKENI. V was shortened by 5 bases and J by 1 base, with 6 bases between the two germline ends. Source study methods: Nucleated cell number was recorded as an estimate derived from reference gene primer amplification. Produced via immunoSEQ multiplex PCR; TCRdb's table is partial and in-frame only. V, J and clone size were drawn from that table, and D and trimming were deduced from the DNA. The profile shows some 87,000 clones, 80% of them singletons. Specimen: peripheral blood. The chain combines TRBV18 with TRBJ2-7; D remains unclear. The TCR originated in a man aged 50 to 60 who had recovered from COVID-19. CDR3 sequence reads: CASSTESYEQYF. Here the CDR3 DNA reads TGTGCCAGCTCAACAGAATCCTACGAGCAGTACTTC.